The present TCR beta chain was sequenced within a study of T cell responses to AZD1222 COVID-19 vaccine. Whole-study findings and limits: Donors, mostly white British, included more females; clonal diversity was possibly underestimated. Recipients of two AZD1222 doses showed rising Spike-specific TCR breadth and depth.

Only a few counts were recorded for this clone. Its target is unknown. The ends were cut back, 5 bases at V and 7 bases at J, with 7 bases in the middle. The CDR3 has 11 residues. Germline V gene sequence: CDR1 SGHRS, CDR2 YFSETQ. Profiled with immunoSEQ multiplex PCR; TCRdb holds only in-frame clones, not every one. The sample consists of about 100,000 clones, about 89% of them appearing once. This chain joins TRBV5-1 and TRBJ2-1; D gene ambiguous. Sequenced here: peripheral blood, sampled 28 days after the second AZD1222 dose. This receptor was obtained from an adult who received the AZD1222 COVID-19 vaccine. The CDR3: CASRNENEQFF. The CDR3 coding sequence is TGCGCCAGCAGGAACGAGAATGAGCAGTTCTTC.